These T cell receptor beta chains were read from a single sample in a study of T cells in Graves' hyperthyroidism and ophthalmopathy. Each CDR3 protein gets one entry after TCRdb re-called the multiplex PCR reads with MiXCR. Of around 300,000 distinct CDR3 sequences in the sample, 25% were seen once. The sample comprised blood. Receptor source: a man aged 40-55 years with Graves' hyperthyroidism that later progressed to Graves' ophthalmopathy. The CDR3 runs from the conserved cysteine through the conserved F or W. Fields, in order: V gene, D gene, clone size, J gene, CDR3 DNA, CDR3 protein. D genes are given only for firm matches. Clone size appears in some rows only: once, few, many, or a class for an expanded clone.

V gene: TRBV20-1
D gene: NA
clone size: many
J gene: TRBJ1-1
CDR3 DNA: TGCAGTGCTACCCCACAGATCAAGACTGAAGCTTTCTTT
CDR3 protein: CSATPQIKTEAFF

V gene: TRBV3-1
D gene: NA
clone size: NA
J gene: TRBJ2-7
CDR3 DNA: TGTGCCAGCAGCCAAGATCTCGGAGGGGAGGTGCAGTACTTC
CDR3 protein: CASSQDLGGEVQYF

V gene: TRBV20-1
D gene: NA
clone size: many
J gene: TRBJ2-5
CDR3 DNA: TGCAGTGCTATTATGGCCGAGGAGACCCAGTACTTC
CDR3 protein: CSAIMAEETQYF

V gene: TRBV28
D gene: TRBD1
clone size: many
J gene: TRBJ1-2
CDR3 DNA: TGTGCCAGCAGTTTCCCACAACAGGGGGGCTATGGCTACACCTTC
CDR3 protein: CASSFPQQGGYGYTF

V gene: TRBV12-3/TRBV12-4
D gene: TRBD2
clone size: many
J gene: TRBJ2-6
CDR3 DNA: TGTGCCAGCAGTACGGGACTAGCGGACTCTGGGGCCAACGTCCTGACTTTC
CDR3 protein: CASSTGLADSGANVLTF

V gene: TRBV29-1
D gene: TRBD1
clone size: many
J gene: TRBJ1-5
CDR3 DNA: TGCAGCGCCAGAACAGGGGGCGGTCAGCCCCAGCATTTT
CDR3 protein: CSARTGGGQPQHF

V gene: TRBV7-8
D gene: NA
clone size: many
J gene: TRBJ2-5
CDR3 DNA: TGTGCCAGCAGCCCGAACAGCGCGTGGGGCCAAGAGACCCAGTACTTC
CDR3 protein: CASSPNSAWGQETQYF

V gene: TRBV18
D gene: TRBD1
clone size: few
J gene: TRBJ1-1
CDR3 DNA: TGTGCCAGCTCACTACGACAGGGAGGTAACACTGAAGCTTTCTTT
CDR3 protein: CASSLRQGGNTEAFF

V gene: TRBV11-3
D gene: TRBD2
clone size: many
J gene: TRBJ2-5
CDR3 DNA: TGTGCCAGCAGCAAGCGGGGGGGCAACGGAGAGACCCAGTACTTC
CDR3 protein: CASSKRGGNGETQYF

V gene: TRBV14
D gene: NA
clone size: many
J gene: TRBJ2-2
CDR3 DNA: TGTGCCAGCGCCAAGGGGTTAAACACCGGGGAGCTGTTTTTT
CDR3 protein: CASAKGLNTGELFF

V gene: TRBV12-3/TRBV12-4
D gene: TRBD1
clone size: NA
J gene: TRBJ2-5
CDR3 DNA: TGTGCCAGCAGCGGGGACAGGGGATTTTCGGAGACCCAGTACTTC
CDR3 protein: CASSGDRGFSETQYF

V gene: TRBV6-1
D gene: NA
clone size: few
J gene: TRBJ1-2
CDR3 DNA: TGTGCCAGCAGCCGGGACGGATTAAACTATGGCTACACCTTC
CDR3 protein: CASSRDGLNYGYTF

V gene: TRBV6-2/TRBV6-3
D gene: NA
clone size: few
J gene: TRBJ2-7
CDR3 DNA: TGTGCCAGCAGTCTGTCAGATACCTACGAGCAGTACTTC
CDR3 protein: CASSLSDTYEQYF

V gene: TRBV10-1
D gene: NA
clone size: many
J gene: TRBJ2-5
CDR3 DNA: TGCGCCAGCAGTGTGGATGAGGAGACCCAGTACTTC
CDR3 protein: CASSVDEETQYF

V gene: TRBV6-5
D gene: TRBD2
clone size: many
J gene: TRBJ2-7
CDR3 DNA: TGTGCCAGCAGTCCCCTTCTTAGCGGGAACGGCGAGCAGTACTTC
CDR3 protein: CASSPLLSGNGEQYF

V gene: TRBV6-5
D gene: TRBD1
clone size: many
J gene: TRBJ2-7
CDR3 DNA: TGTGCCAGCAGTAACCCGGGACAGGGATCGTCCGAGCAGTACTTC
CDR3 protein: CASSNPGQGSSEQYF

V gene: TRBV7-8
D gene: NA
clone size: many
J gene: TRBJ1-1
CDR3 DNA: TGTGCCAGCAGCTTAGGGACAGTAAACACTGAAGCTTTCTTT
CDR3 protein: CASSLGTVNTEAFF

V gene: TRBV24-1
D gene: TRBD2
clone size: many
J gene: TRBJ2-7
CDR3 DNA: TGTGCCACCAGTGATCATGGACTAGCGGGTAACTCCTACGAGCAGTACTTC
CDR3 protein: CATSDHGLAGNSYEQYF

V gene: TRBV6-2/TRBV6-3
D gene: NA
clone size: NA
J gene: TRBJ1-1
CDR3 DNA: TGTGCCAGCAGTTACTCGATTGGGGGGCCGCACACTGAAGCTTTCTTT
CDR3 protein: CASSYSIGGPHTEAFF

V gene: TRBV12-3/TRBV12-4
D gene: TRBD2
clone size: many
J gene: TRBJ2-6
CDR3 DNA: TGTGCCAGCAGTCAACTAGCGGGAAGCTCTGGGGCCAACGTCCTGACTTTC
CDR3 protein: CASSQLAGSSGANVLTF

V gene: TRBV12-5
D gene: TRBD1
clone size: NA
J gene: TRBJ1-1
CDR3 DNA: TGTGCTAGTGCCCCGCAGGGGGGCACTGAAGCTTTCTTT
CDR3 protein: CASAPQGGTEAFF

V gene: TRBV29-1
D gene: NA
clone size: many
J gene: TRBJ1-1
CDR3 DNA: TGCAGCGTTGTTGTATCATTGAACACTGAAGCTTTCTTT
CDR3 protein: CSVVVSLNTEAFF

V gene: TRBV10-3
D gene: TRBD1
clone size: NA
J gene: TRBJ2-7
CDR3 DNA: TGTGCCATCAGTGGGACAGGGAAAAATGAGCAGTACTTC
CDR3 protein: CAISGTGKNEQYF

V gene: TRBV29-1
D gene: TRBD1
clone size: many
J gene: TRBJ2-7
CDR3 DNA: TGCAGCGTTGGCGGGGACAGGGCTACCTACGAGCAGTACTTC
CDR3 protein: CSVGGDRATYEQYF

V gene: TRBV6-1
D gene: NA
clone size: NA
J gene: TRBJ1-5
CDR3 DNA: TGTGCCAGCAGTGCGGCTAGCAATCAGCCCCAGCATTTT
CDR3 protein: CASSAASNQPQHF

V gene: TRBV6-1
D gene: NA
clone size: many
J gene: TRBJ1-5
CDR3 DNA: TGTGCCAGCAGTGGCCAGCCGATCATAGGGGATCAGCCCCAGCATTTT
CDR3 protein: CASSGQPIIGDQPQHF

V gene: TRBV6-1
D gene: NA
clone size: many
J gene: TRBJ1-5
CDR3 DNA: TGTGCCACTACAAGGGGGGGTAGTCAGCCCCAGCATTTT
CDR3 protein: CATTRGGSQPQHF

V gene: TRBV20-1
D gene: NA
clone size: NA
J gene: TRBJ2-7
CDR3 DNA: TGCAGTGCTCCTCATCCGGGACTTCCTCGCCACGAGCAGTACTTC
CDR3 protein: CSAPHPGLPRHEQYF

V gene: TRBV29-1
D gene: NA
clone size: NA
J gene: TRBJ2-2
CDR3 DNA: TGCAGCGTTGAAGTTCGAGGGCAAAGTAGCGGGGAGCTGTTTTTT
CDR3 protein: CSVEVRGQSSGELFF

V gene: TRBV24-1
D gene: NA
clone size: many
J gene: TRBJ1-5
CDR3 DNA: TGTGCCACCAGTGATTTGAGTGGGGATGGCAATCGCCCCCAGCATTTT
CDR3 protein: CATSDLSGDGNRPQHF

V gene: TRBV20-1
D gene: TRBD1
clone size: many
J gene: TRBJ1-6
CDR3 DNA: TGCAGTGCGCGTCCGGGGACAGAGGTTACACCCCTCCACTTT
CDR3 protein: CSARPGTEVTPLHF

V gene: TRBV28
D gene: NA
clone size: many
J gene: TRBJ1-2
CDR3 DNA: TGTGCCCACTCGACGGGACCCAACTATGGCTACACCTTC
CDR3 protein: CAHSTGPNYGYTF

V gene: TRBV2
D gene: NA
clone size: medium-sized
J gene: TRBJ1-1
CDR3 DNA: TGTGCCAGCAGTCGGGGCGCAGGGGACCGCACTGAAGCTTTCTTT
CDR3 protein: CASSRGAGDRTEAFF

V gene: TRBV30
D gene: NA
clone size: many
J gene: TRBJ2-2
CDR3 DNA: TGTGCCTGGAGTGTACTGGGTCTGGCCACCGGGGAGCTGTTTTTT
CDR3 protein: CAWSVLGLATGELFF

V gene: TRBV6-1
D gene: NA
clone size: NA
J gene: TRBJ2-7
CDR3 DNA: TGTGCCAGCACCAACCTGGACCTCATACGAGAGCAGTACTTC
CDR3 protein: CASTNLDLIREQYF

V gene: TRBV9
D gene: TRBD1
clone size: many
J gene: TRBJ1-1
CDR3 DNA: TGTGCCAGCAGCGTAGTAACAGGGGGAACTGAAGCTTTCTTT
CDR3 protein: CASSVVTGGTEAFF

V gene: TRBV20-1
D gene: TRBD1
clone size: NA
J gene: TRBJ1-1
CDR3 DNA: TGCAGTGCTAGAAAGGGACAGTTCTCTGAAGCTTTCTTT
CDR3 protein: CSARKGQFSEAFF

V gene: TRBV25-1
D gene: NA
clone size: many
J gene: TRBJ2-2
CDR3 DNA: TGTGCCAGCAGTGCATATCAGGGGGGGGTCACGAACACCGGGGAGCTGTTTTTT
CDR3 protein: CASSAYQGGVTNTGELFF

V gene: TRBV28
D gene: NA
clone size: few
J gene: TRBJ1-1
CDR3 DNA: TGTGCCAGCAGTTTGGGGAGGGAGGCTGAAGCTTTCTTT
CDR3 protein: CASSLGREAEAFF

V gene: TRBV10-2
D gene: TRBD1
clone size: many
J gene: TRBJ1-2
CDR3 DNA: TGCGCCAGCAGTGACCGGACAGGCTCTATCCTCTATGGCTACACCTTC
CDR3 protein: CASSDRTGSILYGYTF

V gene: TRBV20-1
D gene: NA
clone size: many
J gene: TRBJ2-5
CDR3 DNA: TGCAGTCACGAGGTTGGGGAGACCCAGTACTTC
CDR3 protein: CSHEVGETQYF

V gene: TRBV6-5
D gene: NA
clone size: many
J gene: TRBJ1-2
CDR3 DNA: TGTGCCAGCAGTTTAAACAGGGAATTCTATGGCTACACCTTC
CDR3 protein: CASSLNREFYGYTF

V gene: TRBV15
D gene: NA
clone size: NA
J gene: TRBJ2-7
CDR3 DNA: TGTGCCACCAGCACCCCCCGAGGACTAAGCTACGAGCAGTACTTC
CDR3 protein: CATSTPRGLSYEQYF

V gene: TRBV7-6
D gene: TRBD1
clone size: many
J gene: TRBJ2-7
CDR3 DNA: TGTGCCAGCAGACCGACAGGGTCTGGCGACGAGCAGTACTTC
CDR3 protein: CASRPTGSGDEQYF

V gene: TRBV9
D gene: NA
clone size: many
J gene: TRBJ1-5
CDR3 DNA: TGTGCCAGCAGCGTAGCGGGTAGCAATCAGCCCCAGCATTTT
CDR3 protein: CASSVAGSNQPQHF

V gene: TRBV6-1
D gene: TRBD1
clone size: many
J gene: TRBJ2-5
CDR3 DNA: TGTGCCAGCAGGCCTGGGACAGCCGAGACCCAGTACTTC
CDR3 protein: CASRPGTAETQYF

V gene: TRBV10-1
D gene: NA
clone size: many
J gene: TRBJ1-3
CDR3 DNA: TGCGCCAGCAGTGAACTACAGATCCCCAGCTCTGGAAACACCATATATTTT
CDR3 protein: CASSELQIPSSGNTIYF

V gene: TRBV20-1
D gene: TRBD2
clone size: NA
J gene: TRBJ2-7
CDR3 DNA: TGCAGTGCTACCGGGACTAGCGGGAGTATGACCTACGAGCAGTACTTC
CDR3 protein: CSATGTSGSMTYEQYF

V gene: TRBV6-5
D gene: TRBD2
clone size: NA
J gene: TRBJ2-5
CDR3 DNA: TGTGCCAGCAGTTACGGACTAGCGGGAAGTGAGACCCAGTACTTC
CDR3 protein: CASSYGLAGSETQYF